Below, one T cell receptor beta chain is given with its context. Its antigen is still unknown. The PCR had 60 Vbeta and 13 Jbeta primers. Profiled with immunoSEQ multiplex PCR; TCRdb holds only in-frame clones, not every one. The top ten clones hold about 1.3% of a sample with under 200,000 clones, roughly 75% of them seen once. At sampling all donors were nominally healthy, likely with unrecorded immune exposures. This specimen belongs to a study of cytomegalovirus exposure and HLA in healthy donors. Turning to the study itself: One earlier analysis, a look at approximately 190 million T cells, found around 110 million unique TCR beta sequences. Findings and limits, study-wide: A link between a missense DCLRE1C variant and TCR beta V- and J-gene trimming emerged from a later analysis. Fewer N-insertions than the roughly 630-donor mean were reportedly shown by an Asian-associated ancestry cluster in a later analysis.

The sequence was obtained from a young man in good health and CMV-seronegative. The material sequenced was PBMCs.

DNA for the CDR3: TGTGCCAGCAGAGGGACAGATCAGAACACCGGGGAGCTGTTTTTT. This translates into CASRGTDQNTGELFF. The rearrangement links TRBV6-5 to TRBJ2-2, with 7 bases identical to TRBD1. Germline CDR1 reads MNHEY; CDR2 reads SVGAGI. After removal of 6 bases from V and 1 base from J, the junction contained 5 bases not matched to a gene. This CDR3 has 15 residues.